This TCR beta chain emerged from a study of cytomegalovirus exposure and HLA in healthy donors. Study background: In an early release, HLA-typed donors contributed some 82 million unique TCR sequences.

Germline loops: CDR1 SEHNR, CDR2 FQNEAQ (reference sequence). The CDR3 has 13 amino acids. The V end was cut by 2 bases, the J end by 1 base, with 5 bases between. Overall study findings and caveats: High sensitivity and specificity were reportedly achieved when the classifier diagnosed cytomegalovirus status.

Of note for this clone: Its antigen is unidentified.

PCR amplification relied on 60 Vbeta primers (plus 13 Jbeta primers). Repertoires were generated with immunoSEQ multiplex PCR, while TCRdb's copy carries only in-frame clones and drops some. Here the sample spans some 160,000 clones, around three quarters being singletons. Sample: PBMCs. The V call is TRBV7-9, the J call TRBJ1-1; D is undetermined. The clonotype comes from a woman aged 40-49 years in good health and CMV-seronegative. The CDR3, as DNA: TGTGCCAGCAGCTTACAGGAGAACACTGAAGCTTTCTTT. As protein: CASSLQENTEAFF.